This TCR beta chain comes out of a study of blood T cells in healthy people across ages. CDR1 and CDR2 from the germline V gene are SNHLY and FYNNEI. Between the trimmed V and J ends, which lost 7 bases and 4 bases, there was a span of 13 bases. This CDR3 is built from 14 residues. For the second PCR, which ran for roughly 6 to 11 cycles, a sample-barcoded 5' primer and a J-beta primer mix were used. TCRdb independently ran MiXCR on the 5' RACE reads; one entry per CDR3 protein. The table shows over 500,000 distinct CDR3 sequences, with roughly a quarter occurring only once. In terms of origin and age, donors were healthy Caucasian individuals from Russia aged about 6 to 90. These data were likewise used in another study, on T cells of mothers and their children. That source adds: Persistent microchimeric T cell clones were sought, and none were detected.

The chain joins TRBV2 to TRBJ2-2, with D possibly TRBD2 on 5 matching bases. The clonotype comes from a boy aged 2 to 10 in good health. Sequences were obtained from blood. The CDR3 spells CASNRGSSTGELFF. CDR3 nucleotides: TGTGCCAGCAACCGCGGGTCATCCACCGGGGAGCTGTTTTTT.